Here is one TCR beta chain with its context. This entry comes from a study of CD8 T cells in ankylosing spondylitis. TCRdb re-called the 5' RACE reads through MiXCR, storing one row per CDR3 protein. The repertoire consists of approximately 150,000 distinct CDR3 sequences, with around a tenth occurring once and the leading ten covering approximately 16%. Trimming cost V 2 bases and J 8 bases, with 16 bases left between them. CDR1 is MNHNY, CDR2 SVGAGI, per germline (reference sequence). This CDR3 has 16 amino acids. This chain joins TRBV6-6 and TRBJ1-6; D unclear. The source of this sequence is a female donor with ankylosing spondylitis or in good health (not recorded which). The specimen was blood, either unsorted or a sorted T cell fraction (not recorded which). The CDR3 reads CASSYAPHLIDSPLHF. The DNA for the CDR3 is TGTGCCAGCAGTTACGCCCCCCATTTAATTGATTCACCCCTCCACTTT.